The clone carrying this T cell receptor beta chain was counted ten times or more. This entry is derived from a study of regulatory T cells in long-lasting Graves disease. Researchers made TCR beta libraries by using iRepertoire HTBI primers and running Arm-PCR on CDR3 regions. Source study methods: From all samples, identification returned 14 TRBJ and approximately 62 TRBV segments. TCRdb reprocessed the multiplex PCR reads with MiXCR, giving one entry per CDR3 protein. These V and J calls originate from TCRdb's pipeline instead of the authors' own analysis. Among around 420,000 distinct CDR3 sequences listed, 15% to 19% were seen once. The V gene end was trimmed by 2 bases and the J gene end by 1 base; junction bases not matched to a gene: 5. The CDR3 is made up of 16 amino acids. Looked up from germline, CDR1 is SGHVS and CDR2 is FQNEAQ. The time point denotes: newly diagnosed GD, antithyroid drugs for less than 3 months. The authors made the TCR library using RNA they extracted from PBMCs. Nine milliliters of peripheral blood were drawn into EDTA tubes.

V usage is TRBV7-8 and J usage is TRBJ1-5; 7 positions match TRBD1. This sample comprised peripheral blood mononuclear cells (PBMCs), obtained at new diagnosis, from a patient treated with antithyroid drugs. This clonotype was obtained from a female donor with Graves disease. The CDR3 here is CASSLLWTGSNQPQHF. In DNA form, the CDR3 reads TGTGCCAGCAGCTTATTGTGGACAGGAAGCAATCAGCCCCAGCATTTT.